This T cell receptor (beta chain) came from a study of beta chain features in type 1 diabetes. Whole-study findings and limits: When Type 1 diabetes patients were examined, their TCRB CDR3s proved moderately but significantly shorter in all four CD4+ subsets.

In regard to this clone: The antigen remains undetermined.

Since all of the isolated RNA was reverse transcribed, expressed TCRB transcripts were what got sequenced. Sequenced by immunoSEQ multiplex PCR; TCRdb stores in-frame clones only, minus some. The table shows some 350,000 clones, with around an eighth occurring only once. This CDR3 has 14 amino acids. The receptor was isolated from a woman between 18 and 30 years old with type 1 diabetes. Sequences were obtained from naive CD4+ T cells from blood. V and J are TRBV21-1 and TRBJ2-7; the table assigns TRBD2, which was not confirmed against the DNA. TRBV21-1 is flagged as a pseudogene. The CDR3 DNA reads TGTGCCAGCAGCAAAGCGCTCCGATACTACGAGCAGTACGTC. Translating gives CASSKALRYYEQYV.